This is a list of T cell receptor beta chains from one sample in a study of cytomegalovirus exposure and HLA in healthy donors. Sequencing was performed with immunoSEQ multiplex PCR; in TCRdb, only in-frame clones are kept and a portion is missing. The sample holds 180,000 or so clones, about three quarters seen once. The material sequenced was PBMCs. The receptors originated from a young man in good health and CMV-seronegative. The CDR3 runs from the conserved cysteine through the conserved F or W. D genes are given only for firm matches. Size tells how often a clone was seen (once, few, many) or the class of an expanded clone, and some rows leave it out.

V gene	clone size	J gene	D gene	CDR3 DNA	CDR3 protein
TRBV25-1	NA	TRBJ2-2	TRBD1	TGTGCCAGCAGTGACCCCAGGGGGCCCGACGGGGAGCTGTTTTTT	CASSDPRGPDGELFF
TRBV5-6	NA	TRBJ2-3	NA	TGTGCCAGCAGCTCTCCCGAGGGGCGGGGGCCAGGAGATACGCAGTATTTT	CASSSPEGRGPGDTQYF
TRBV5-1	NA	TRBJ2-7	TRBD1	TGCGCCAGCAGCTTGGGACAGGGGGCCGCGTACGAGCAGTACTTC	CASSLGQGAAYEQYF
TRBV11-3	NA	TRBJ2-3	NA	TGTGCCAGCAGCTTAGGTTCCAGGCTGGTCACGGGCACAGATACGCAGTATTTT	CASSLGSRLVTGTDTQYF
TRBV30	few	TRBJ1-4	NA	TGTGCCTGGAGAGGGACACTCTTCTCAACTAATGAAAAACTGTTTTTT	CAWRGTLFSTNEKLFF
TRBV10-3	NA	TRBJ1-5	NA	TGTGCCATCAGTGACAGAACAATCAATCAGCCCCAGCATTTT	CAISDRTINQPQHF
TRBV6-6	NA	TRBJ2-3	NA	TGTGCCAGCAGTCCCAGAGGATTCGCTTCCACAGATACGCAGTATTTT	CASSPRGFASTDTQYF
TRBV6-1	few	TRBJ1-6	NA	TGTGCCAGCAGTGAACCACAGTCCTATAATTCACCCCTCCACTTT	CASSEPQSYNSPLHF
TRBV6-4	NA	TRBJ2-7	TRBD2	TGTGCCACCGAAAGCGGGAGGGTTTCCTACGAGCAGTACTTC	CATESGRVSYEQYF
TRBV28	NA	TRBJ1-5	TRBD1	TGTGCCAGCGGACAGGGCGCCAATCAGCCCCAGCATTTT	CASGQGANQPQHF
TRBV6-1	NA	TRBJ1-2	TRBD1	TGTGCCAGCACTATTCGGGACAGGCCTAACTATGGCTACACCTTC	CASTIRDRPNYGYTF
TRBV7-2	NA	TRBJ2-5	NA	TGTGCCAGCAGCTTACTCGAGACCCAGTACTTC	CASSLLETQYF
TRBV15	NA	TRBJ1-5	NA	TGTGCCACCAGCAGAGTTGCAGGGTCCCATCAGCCCCAGCATTTT	CATSRVAGSHQPQHF
TRBV7-9	NA	TRBJ1-2	NA	TGTGCCAGCAGCGGGCGGGGGCCCGGCTACACCTTC	CASSGRGPGYTF
TRBV10-2	NA	TRBJ1-4	TRBD1	TGCGCCAGCAGGGCTCCGGGACAGGGGGAGGAAAAACTGTTTTTT	CASRAPGQGEEKLFF
TRBV4-1	few	TRBJ2-5	TRBD2	TGCGCCAGCAGCCCCCTAGGACTAGCGGGAGAGACCCAGTACTTC	CASSPLGLAGETQYF
TRBV6-1	NA	TRBJ2-5	NA	TGTGCCAGCAGTGGGGTGATGGGCCAGGAGACCCAGTACTTC	CASSGVMGQETQYF
TRBV7-9	NA	TRBJ1-4	NA	TGTGCCAGCAGCCCCGGGGTCGCTGAAAAACTGTTTTTT	CASSPGVAEKLFF
TRBV7-3	NA	TRBJ1-3	NA	TGTGCCAGCAGCTTAACTCGAACGGGGGGGCTGGGCGGAAACACCATATATTTT	CASSLTRTGGLGGNTIYF
TRBV6-6	few	TRBJ1-4	NA	TGTGCCAGCAGGAGGGAAAAACTGTTTTTT	CASRREKLFF